A single sample gave rise to the 26 T cell receptor beta chains below, sequenced in a study of blood T cell repertoires in COVID-19. Clones were sequenced by immunoSEQ multiplex PCR, and TCRdb holds only the in-frame ones, with some missing. The table has roughly 68,000 clones, roughly 80% seen once. The material sequenced was peripheral blood. Receptors originate from a man aged 50-59 years with active COVID-19.

This chain links TRBV30 with TRBJ1-4; D may be TRBD1 (6 bases). This CDR3 has 13 amino acids. The ends were cut back, 3 bases at V and 4 bases at J, with 9 bases in the middle. Germline V CDR1 and CDR2: GTSNPN, SVGIG (reference sequence). DNA of the CDR3: TGTGCCTGGAGAGGACAGTATAATGAAAAACTGTTTTTT. Its translation is CAWRGQYNEKLFF.

The chain joins TRBV29-1 to TRBJ2-1; D is ambiguous. Germline-derived CDR1 and CDR2 are SQVTM and ANQGSEA. Trimming cost V 5 bases and J 8 bases, with 13 bases left between them. CDR3 length: 12 residues. The CDR3 DNA follows: TGCAGCGTTCCGACGGGTTCCCATGAGCAGTTCTTC. This sequence encodes CSVPTGSHEQFF.

J is TRBJ2-7 and V is TRBV29-1; D might be TRBD1 (5 bases). This CDR3 is built from 12 residues. Germline assignment: CDR1 SQVTM and CDR2 ANQGSEA. Deletions cut 4 bases from V and 7 bases from J, with 14 bases between. The CDR3 sequence is CSVGWQGFEQYF. The CDR3 coding sequence is TGCAGCGTTGGGTGGCAGGGATTTGAGCAGTACTTC.

The V call is TRBV30, the J call TRBJ2-3; TRBD2 matches at 12 bases. CDR1 and CDR2 from the germline V gene are GTSNPN and SVGIG (reference sequence). V lost 0 bases, J lost 3 bases, and 19 bases stayed unmatched. There are 21 residues in the CDR3. The CDR3 bases are TGTGCCTGGAGTGTACTTCCTGCTAGCGGGAGGGCTAGGGGGAATACAGATACGCAGTATTTT. Protein sequence: CAWSVLPASGRARGNTDTQYF.

The chain carries TRBV6-6 and TRBJ2-1, with D possibly matching TRBD2 (5 bases). V dropped 6 bases and J dropped 0 bases, with 15 bases sitting between them. The CDR3 covers 16 residues. Looked up from germline, CDR1 is MNHNY and CDR2 is SVGAGI (reference sequence). CDR3 region: CASRPRTGSSYNEQFF. The CDR3 nucleotides are TGTGCCAGCAGACCACGGACGGGGAGCTCCTACAATGAGCAGTTCTTC.

This clone was observed a single time. For the CDR3, the DNA is TGTGCCAGCAGCCGTGGGACTAGCGGGGGGGCGAGCACAGATACGCAGTATTTT. Translation: CASSRGTSGGASTDTQYF. The chain joins TRBV4-2 to TRBJ2-3; 16 bases fit TRBD2. The CDR3 loop spans 18 amino acids. The germline gives CDR1 LGHNA, CDR2 YNFKEQ. The ends lost 4 bases at V and 0 bases at J; junction bases unmatched: 4.

The chain employs TRBV7-9 and TRBJ1-4, with D possibly TRBD1 on 6 matching bases. This CDR3 comprises 15 residues. The V gene's germline CDR1 is SEHNR and CDR2 FQNEAQ (reference sequence). V shed 4 bases and J shed 4 bases, with 13 bases lying between them. The CDR3 nucleotides are TGTGCCAGCAGCTCCTGGCAGGGGCTTAATGAAAAACTGTTTTTT. It encodes CASSSWQGLNEKLFF.

The chain uses TRBV30 and TRBJ2-7, with D possibly TRBD1 on 5 matching bases. Germline lookup yields CDR1 GTSNPN and CDR2 SVGIG (reference sequence). Trimming stripped 2 bases from V and 6 bases from J, with 11 bases between. The CDR3 is 12 amino acids. The CDR3 DNA follows: TGTGCCTGGAGTACTCTGACAGCCGAGCAGTACTTC. Residues: CAWSTLTAEQYF.

A few counts support this clone. This chain connects TRBV10-3 to TRBJ1-3; TRBD1 might be the D (5 bases). CDR3 length equals 15 residues. CDR1 and CDR2 from the germline V gene are ENHRY and SYGVKD. Trimming removed 3 bases at V and 3 bases at J, with 12 bases between. The CDR3 region has the DNA TGTGCCATCAGTGACTCAGGGAAGGGTGGAAACACCATATATTTT. It yields the protein CAISDSGKGGNTIYF.

J is TRBJ2-1 and V is TRBV6-4; TRBD2 matches at 11 bases. The junction had 2 bases not matched to a gene; V was cut back by 3 bases and J by 1 base. Germline CDR1 reads MRHNA; CDR2 reads SNTAGT. The CDR3 is made up of 16 amino acids. The CDR3 reads CASSDSGRASYNEQFF. The CDR3 DNA reads TGTGCCAGCAGTGATAGCGGGAGGGCATCCTACAATGAGCAGTTCTTC.

This clone has just one count. The chain combines TRBV30 with TRBJ1-3; unclear D gene. Germline-derived CDR1 and CDR2 are GTSNPN and SVGIG (reference sequence). V was shortened by 0 bases and J by 2 bases, with 17 bases between the two germline ends. CDR3 size: 17 residues. The CDR3 loop reads CAWSVRGFRVPGNTIYF. CDR3 in DNA: TGTGCCTGGAGTGTACGAGGCTTCCGGGTTCCTGGAAACACCATATATTTT.

This clone was recorded once. This chain uses TRBV6-5 with TRBJ2-3, with 7 bases lining up with TRBD1. From germline, CDR1 is MNHEY and CDR2 SVGAGI. The CDR3 is 14 residues long. J was trimmed by 5 bases and V by 4 bases; bases with no gene match: 6. CDR3 sequence (DNA): TGTGCCAGCAGTTTCCTCTCAGGGGGAGATACGCAGTATTTT. This sequence encodes CASSFLSGGDTQYF.

This clone showed up just a few times. The chain joins TRBV29-1 to TRBJ1-2; no clear D gene. Germline loops: CDR1 SQVTM, CDR2 ANQGSEA. The CDR3 covers 14 residues. V was clipped by 0 bases and J by 0 bases, with 8 bases between them. CDR3 amino acids: CSVEDQAANYGYTF. As DNA, the CDR3 is TGCAGCGTTGAAGATCAGGCAGCTAACTATGGCTACACCTTC.

V is TRBV12-3 or TRBV12-4 and J is TRBJ2-7, with D maybe TRBD2 (5 bases). V was shortened by 3 bases and J by 1 base, with 7 bases between the two germline ends. The CDR3 is made up of 13 amino acids. The CDR3: CASSLGVSYEQYF. The CDR3 coding sequence is TGTGCCAGCAGTTTGGGAGTATCCTACGAGCAGTACTTC.

This clone has more than one count but fewer than ten. This chain joins TRBV10-1 and TRBJ1-3, with D uncertain. The CDR3 covers 14 residues. V dropped 5 bases and J dropped 1 base, with 9 bases sitting between them. CDR1 and CDR2 (germline): WNHNN, SYGVQD (reference sequence). The chain's CDR3 is CASSSGSSGNTIYF. The CDR3 nucleotides are TGCGCCAGCAGTTCAGGTTCGTCTGGAAACACCATATATTTT.

The V gene is TRBV21-1, the J gene TRBJ2-7; the table calls TRBD2, which could not be checked here. TRBV21-1 is a known pseudogene. This CDR3 is built from 14 residues. The CDR3 region has the DNA TGTGCCAGCAGCAAGAGGCGAGGGCCCGAAATAGGGAGCTTC. It is translated as CASSKRRGPEIGSF.

J is TRBJ2-7 and V is TRBV7-2; the D gene is possibly TRBD2 (5 bases). The CDR3 has 14 amino acids. Trimming removed 5 bases at V and 3 bases at J, with 14 bases between. Germline V gives CDR1 SGHTA, CDR2 FQGNSA. CDR3 protein: CASSRTVEFYEQYF. The CDR3 DNA sequence: TGTGCCAGCAGCCGGACTGTTGAATTCTACGAGCAGTACTTC.

The V call is TRBV6-5, the J call TRBJ2-6; TRBD2 might be the D (5 bases). The CDR3 runs 12 residues. Germline V gene lookup returns CDR1 MNHEY and CDR2 SVGAGI. V dropped 0 bases and J dropped 11 bases, with 5 bases sitting between them. The CDR3 nucleotides are TGTGCCAGCAGTTACTCGGGAGACGTCCTGACTTTC. Translating gives CASSYSGDVLTF.

This rearrangement joins TRBV6-2 or TRBV6-3 to TRBJ1-2; D possibly corresponds to TRBD1 (6 bases). From germline, CDR1 is MNHEY and CDR2 SVGEGT. The CDR3 runs to 14 residues. V was trimmed by 2 bases and J by 9 bases, leaving 16 bases between them. CDR3 nucleotides: TGTGCCAGCAGTTACCAGGGGCTATGGGACCGCTACACCTTC. Residues: CASSYQGLWDRYTF.

This chain links TRBV15 with TRBJ2-7; TRBD2 matches at 7 bases. The J segment lost 3 bases and the V segment lost 0 bases, leaving 5 bases of the junction unmatched. This CDR3 has 15 amino acids. Germline CDR1 reads LNHNV; CDR2 reads YYDKDF (reference sequence). The CDR3 sequence: CATSRDLLADYEQYF. In DNA, the CDR3 is TGTGCCACCAGCAGAGATCTCCTAGCGGACTACGAGCAGTACTTC.

In DNA, the CDR3 is TGCAGTGCTAGTACAGGTGGCGGAGTGGAACTGTTTTTT. Encoded protein: CSASTGGGVELFF. This rearrangement joins TRBV20-1 to TRBJ1-4; D possibly corresponds to TRBD1 (5 bases). CDR3 length: 13 residues. Germline V lookup: CDR1 DFQATT, CDR2 SNEGSKA (reference sequence). V lost 3 bases and J 12 bases, leaving 17 bases between the germline ends.

The chain carries TRBV5-1 and TRBJ1-1; 7 nucleotides align to TRBD1. The junction had 3 bases not matched to a gene; V was cut back by 3 bases and J by 7 bases. There are 12 residues in the CDR3. Germline V lookup: CDR1 SGHRS, CDR2 YFSETQ. The CDR3 region is CASSSGGNEAFF. The CDR3 DNA reads TGCGCCAGCAGCTCAGGGGGGAATGAAGCTTTCTTT.

This chain connects TRBV4-3 to TRBJ1-4; a possible D gene is TRBD1 (6 bases). From germline, CDR1 is LGHNA and CDR2 YSLEER. The CDR3 runs 16 residues. The V end lost 0 bases, the J end lost 7 bases, and 15 bases lay between the germline ends. CDR3 in DNA: TGCGCCAGCAGCCAAGATGTTGCGGGGGGCGGTGAAAAACTGTTTTTT. Protein product: CASSQDVAGGGEKLFF.

This chain joins TRBV11-2 and TRBJ1-1; TRBD1 is a possible D gene (6 bases). CDR1 and CDR2 (germline): SGHAT, FQNNGV. CDR3 length: 14 amino acids. V lost 3 bases and J 5 bases, leaving 13 bases between the germline ends. The CDR3 is CASSFLGGETEAFF. CDR3 in DNA: TGTGCCAGCAGCTTCTTAGGGGGGGAGACTGAAGCTTTCTTT.

The CDR3 nucleotides are TGTGCCAGCAGCCCTTCGAGGAGCGGGACCCCGCGGCAGTACTTC. Its protein product is CASSPSRSGTPRQYF. The gene calls are TRBV11-1 and TRBJ2-7, with TRBD2 matching 7 bases. The trim removed 5 bases at V and 9 bases at J, leaving 16 bases unmatched. Germline CDR1 SGHAT, CDR2 FQDESV (reference sequence). The CDR3 has 15 residues.

The chain uses TRBV4-1 and TRBJ1-4; no reliable D call. The CDR3 contains 15 residues. Germline loops: CDR1 MGHRA, CDR2 YSYEKL. Trimming pared 3 bases from V and 8 bases from J, leaving 16 bases between. Here the CDR3 reads CASSHTQTRGEKLFF. The CDR3, as DNA: TGCGCCAGCAGCCACACCCAGACCCGGGGAGAAAAACTGTTTTTT.